The next 28 T cell receptor beta chains were all read from a single sample in a study of shared clonotypes between healthy human individuals. This table comes from immunoSEQ multiplex PCR, and its TCRdb copy is limited to in-frame clones, with some not included. The sample has 2,500,000 or so clones, roughly nine tenths seen once; the top ten hold roughly 0.14%. Source material: naive CD4+ T cells sorted from blood. The subset was: CD45RA+ positively selected. The source is a young man in good health.

This clone was seen a handful of times. This sequence joins TRBV29-1 and TRBJ1-1; D not resolved. This CDR3 is built from 12 residues. Germline CDR1 is SQVTM and CDR2 is ANQGSEA. V dropped 4 bases and J dropped 1 base, with 7 bases sitting between them. The CDR3 loop is CSVAGRNTEAFF. The DNA of the CDR3 is TGCAGCGTTGCAGGCCGGAACACTGAAGCTTTCTTT.

This chain connects TRBV6-5 to TRBJ2-5; 7 positions match TRBD2. V was pared by 7 bases and J by 9 bases, with 8 bases of the junction left unmatched. Per the germline V gene, CDR1 is MNHEY and CDR2 is SVGAGI. This CDR3 region has 12 residues. The CDR3 reads CASTTGTMPQYF. The CDR3, as DNA: TGTGCCAGCACCACCGGGACTATGCCCCAGTACTTC.

Worth noting for this clone: The sample contains more than one DNA sequence encoding this CDR3. The gene calls are TRBV7-9 and TRBJ2-7, with 7 bases aligning to TRBD1. The germline gives CDR1 SEHNR, CDR2 FQNEAQ (reference sequence). The CDR3 has 15 amino acids. V was clipped by 5 bases and J by 0 bases; unmatched bases: 7. Written as DNA, the CDR3 is TGTGCCAGCAGCCCGGAGACAGGGAGCTCCTACGAGCAGTACTTC. Amino acid sequence: CASSPETGSSYEQYF.

The chain combines TRBV5-4 with TRBJ1-6, with a possible D match to TRBD1 (6 bases). Germline values: CDR1 SGHNT, CDR2 YYREEE (reference sequence). This CDR3 contains 20 residues. V was trimmed by 1 base and J by 3 bases, leaving 23 bases between them. The chain's CDR3 is CASSLSWGGPTLGYNSPLHF. CDR3 DNA sequence: TGTGCCAGCAGCTTGTCGTGGGGGGGCCCCACCCTTGGCTATAATTCACCCCTCCACTTT.

The V call is TRBV6-6, the J call TRBJ2-7; tentatively, D is TRBD2 (5 bases). Germline values: CDR1 MNHNY, CDR2 SVGAGI (reference sequence). V lost 7 bases and J 0 bases, leaving 13 bases between the germline ends. The CDR3 sequence is 14 residues long. The CDR3 DNA sequence: TGTGCCAGCAACGACCGGGAACGCTCCTACGAGCAGTACTTC. This translates into CASNDRERSYEQYF.

This clone was detected once. The V gene is TRBV19, the J gene TRBJ2-6; D unclear. Trimming stripped 4 bases from V and 0 bases from J, with 13 bases between. The CDR3 covers 17 residues. CDR1 and CDR2 (germline): LNHDA, SQIVND (reference sequence). In DNA form, the CDR3 reads TGTGCCAGTAGTAAGGGCATGATTAGCTCTGGGGCCAACGTCCTGACTTTC. Protein: CASSKGMISSGANVLTF. The full variable domain, completed using reference TRBV19 and TRBJ2-6, is DGGITQSPKYLFRKEGQNVTLSCEQNLNHDAMYWYRQDPGQGLRLIYYSQIVNDFQKGDIAEGYSVSREKKESFPLTVTSAQKNPTAFYLCASSKGMISSGANVLTFGAGSRLTVL.

In its sample, this clone was seen a few times. The V gene is TRBV7-2, the J gene TRBJ1-6; 7 bases are a match to TRBD1. The CDR3 spans 14 residues. Germline trimming cut 8 bases from V and 10 bases from J; bases unmatched to any gene: 11. The V gene's germline CDR1 is SGHTA and CDR2 FQGNSA. This CDR3 is CASRETGTVSPLHF. As DNA, the CDR3 is TGTGCCAGCCGAGAGACAGGGACGGTATCACCCCTCCACTTT.

The rearrangement links TRBV2 to TRBJ2-3; 14 bases match TRBD2. Unmatched junction bases numbered 6, after V lost 1 base and J lost 9 bases. Germline assignment: CDR1 SNHLY and CDR2 FYNNEI. The CDR3 runs to 16 residues. The CDR3 loop is CASSEGLAGGPITQYF. The DNA for the CDR3 is TGTGCCAGCAGTGAAGGACTAGCGGGGGGGCCCATAACGCAGTATTTT.

The chain is built from TRBV6-1 and TRBJ2-3; TRBD2 matches at 7 bases. V shed 3 bases, J shed 0 bases, and the junction held 18 bases outside the gene matches. Germline lookup yields CDR1 MNHNS and CDR2 SASEGT. The CDR3 totals 20 residues. The CDR3 nucleotides read TGTGCCAGCAGTGAGGCGGGGGATTGGTTTGGAGAGGAGAGCACAGATACGCAGTATTTT. Translated: CASSEAGDWFGEESTDTQYF.

The chain couples TRBV28 to TRBJ1-1; no reliable D call. Between the trimmed V and J ends, which lost 3 bases and 1 base, there was a span of 6 bases. This CDR3 contains 13 residues. CDR1 is MDHEN, CDR2 SYDVKM, per germline. The CDR3 DNA is TGTGCCAGCAGTTTTAACCGGAACACTGAAGCTTTCTTT. The encoded protein is CASSFNRNTEAFF.

CDR3 in DNA: TGCGCCAGCAGCTTGGACCAGGGAGGAGGAAACACCATATATTTT. The encoded protein is CASSLDQGGGNTIYF. V usage is TRBV5-1 and J usage is TRBJ1-3; a possible D gene is TRBD1 (5 bases). The CDR3 is made up of 15 amino acids. Germline V lookup: CDR1 SGHRS, CDR2 YFSETQ. V was clipped by 0 bases and J by 4 bases, with 11 bases between them.

This clone was observed a single time. The gene calls are TRBV11-3 and TRBJ2-3; D gene ambiguous. Trimming took 0 bases from V and 1 from J, leaving 8 bases between them. This CDR3 has 15 amino acids. The germline V gene encodes CDR1 SGHNT and CDR2 YENEEA. DNA of the CDR3: TGTGCCAGCAGCTTAGATTCCCGGGGCACAGATACGCAGTATTTT. It encodes CASSLDSRGTDTQYF. Looking up the rest from reference TRBV11-3 and TRBJ2-3 gives the full variable domain: EAGVVQSPRYKIIEKKQPVAFWCNPISGHNTLYWYLQNLGQGPELLIRYENEEAVDDSQLPKDRFSAERLKGVDSTLKIQPAELGDSAVYLCASSLDSRGTDTQYFGPGTRLTVL.

The V and J genes are TRBV6-4 and TRBJ2-3; the match to TRBD2 covers 10 bases. V gave up 6 bases and J gave up 4 bases; unmatched junction bases: 7. The CDR3 spans 15 residues. The germline CDR1 and CDR2 sequences are MRHNA and SNTAGT. The DNA for the CDR3 is TGTGCCAGCAGAGCCTTAGCGGGGGGTTCAGATACGCAGTATTTT. Encoded protein: CASRALAGGSDTQYF.

Details on this clone: The sample has other DNA sequences that encode this CDR3 too. J is TRBJ2-1 and V is TRBV5-1, with 8 positions matching TRBD2. The CDR3 is 15 residues long. Per the germline V gene, CDR1 is SGHRS and CDR2 is YFSETQ. Germline trimming cut 0 bases from V and 4 bases from J; bases unmatched to any gene: 3. Written as DNA, the CDR3 is TGCGCCAGCAGCTTGGGTACTAGCGGTTACAATGAGCAGTTCTTC. Amino acid sequence: CASSLGTSGYNEQFF.

The rearrangement uses TRBV5-1 and TRBJ2-1; TRBD1 matches 10 bases. The CDR3 runs 16 residues. Losses at the gene ends were 1 base for V and 7 bases for J; bases not matched to a gene: 8. The germline V gene has CDR1 SGHRS and CDR2 YFSETQ. Here the CDR3 reads CASSLRGQGTWNEQFF. The DNA for the CDR3 is TGCGCCAGCAGCTTGCGGGGACAGGGGACGTGGAATGAGCAGTTCTTC.

This clone was counted a single time. The chain employs TRBV6-5 and TRBJ1-5; D call uncertain. Per the germline V gene, CDR1 is MNHEY and CDR2 is SVGAGI. Trimming took 8 bases from V and 5 from J, leaving 7 bases between them. The CDR3 runs 11 residues. The DNA for the CDR3 is TGTGCCAGCGGAAATTATCAGCCCCAGCATTTT. This sequence encodes CASGNYQPQHF.

The J gene is TRBJ2-7, the V gene TRBV6-6; TRBD2 matches at 11 bases. Germline loops: CDR1 MNHNY, CDR2 SVGAGI (reference sequence). V shed 7 bases and J 0 bases; nucleotides not matched to a gene: 5. The CDR3 is 15 residues long. The chain's CDR3 is CASNSGTSGSYEQYF. For the CDR3, the DNA is TGTGCCAGCAACTCCGGGACTAGCGGCTCCTACGAGCAGTACTTC.

As regards this clone: Other nucleotide sequences in the sample specify the same CDR3. V usage is TRBV15 and J usage is TRBJ2-7; D unclear. The ends were cut back, 1 base at V and 4 bases at J, with 5 bases in the middle. Germline CDR1 and CDR2: LNHNV and YYDKDF (reference sequence). The CDR3 consists of 12 residues. The CDR3 DNA reads TGTGCCACCAGCAGAGGAGCGTACGAGCAGTACTTC. Its protein is CATSRGAYEQYF. Full variable domain (missing parts from reference TRBV15 and TRBJ2-7): DAMVIQNPRYQVTQFGKPVTLSCSQTLNHNVMYWYQQKSSQAPKLLFHYYDKDFNNEADTPDNFQSRRPNTSFCFLDIRSPGLGDTAMYLCATSRGAYEQYFGPGTRLTVT.

This chain joins TRBV6-1 and TRBJ2-7, with TRBD2 as a possible D gene (5 bases). Germline V lookup: CDR1 MNHNS, CDR2 SASEGT. Trimming shortened V by 7 bases and J by 6 bases, and 19 bases separated the two germline ends. The CDR3 is 14 residues long. CDR3 in amino acids: CASTGSLQVGEQYF. The CDR3 bases are TGTGCCAGCACTGGGAGCCTTCAGGTCGGCGAGCAGTACTTC.

The chain employs TRBV19 and TRBJ1-2; D is possibly TRBD1 (6 bases). V lost 5 bases to trimming and J lost 5 bases, with 12 bases between them. Germline CDR1 LNHDA, CDR2 SQIVND (reference sequence). The CDR3 extends over 13 amino acids. The CDR3 here is CASSPEGQYGYTF. CDR3 nucleotides: TGTGCCAGTAGTCCGGAAGGACAGTATGGCTACACCTTC. The variable domain in full, with the rest retrieved from reference TRBV19 and TRBJ1-2, is DGGITQSPKYLFRKEGQNVTLSCEQNLNHDAMYWYRQDPGQGLRLIYYSQIVNDFQKGDIAEGYSVSREKKESFPLTVTSAQKNPTAFYLCASSPEGQYGYTFGSGTRLTVV.

This clone was counted once. The rearrangement uses TRBV7-9 and TRBJ1-4; TRBD1 is a possible D gene (6 bases). Germline CDR1 is SEHNR and CDR2 is FQNEAQ (reference sequence). This CDR3 region has 14 residues. V was clipped by 5 bases and J by 4 bases, with 11 bases between them. The CDR3 sequence is CASSEKGGNEKLFF. Written as DNA, the CDR3 is TGTGCCAGCAGCGAGAAGGGGGGTAATGAAAAACTGTTTTTT.

The rearrangement links TRBV28 to TRBJ2-7, with D tentatively TRBD1 (6 bases). This CDR3 has 13 amino acids. Trimming took off 7 bases at V and 0 bases at J, with 10 bases between the two ends. CDR1 and CDR2 from the germline V gene are MDHEN and SYDVKM. The CDR3 sequence is CASTGQSSYEQYF. The CDR3 DNA reads as TGTGCCAGCACCGGACAGAGCTCCTACGAGCAGTACTTC.

The chain is built from TRBV5-1 and TRBJ2-7; the D gene is possibly TRBD1 (5 bases). Germline lookup yields CDR1 SGHRS and CDR2 YFSETQ. The CDR3 covers 15 residues. Trimming removed 1 base from V and 1 base from J, with 12 bases in between. The CDR3 DNA follows: TGCGCCAGCAGCTTGACTCAGGGTGGTTCCTACGAGCAGTACTTC. This gives the protein CASSLTQGGSYEQYF.

The J gene is TRBJ1-2, the V gene TRBV28; 8 nucleotides agree with TRBD1. V was clipped by 4 bases and J by 5 bases; unmatched bases: 9. The germline V gene encodes CDR1 MDHEN and CDR2 SYDVKM. The CDR3 runs to 15 residues. CDR3 sequence reads: CASSSISDREYGYTF. The CDR3 coding sequence is TGTGCCAGCAGTTCAATCTCGGACAGGGAGTATGGCTACACCTTC.

The chain links TRBV12-5 to TRBJ2-7; D is ambiguous. The germline CDR1 and CDR2 sequences are LGHNT and FRNRAP. The V end was cut by 0 bases, the J end by 4 bases, with 4 bases between. The CDR3 has 12 residues. The CDR3 DNA is TGTGCTAGTGGTTTGGTACGGTACGAGCAGTACTTC. Translation gives CASGLVRYEQYF.

The chain links TRBV18 to TRBJ2-7, with a weak D call TRBD2 (7 bases). Per germline, CDR1 KGHSH and CDR2 LQKENI. The CDR3 runs to 16 residues. Trimming cost V 2 bases and J 2 bases, with 16 bases left between them. The CDR3 loop is CASSPSGGGGTYEQYF. In DNA, the CDR3 is TGTGCCAGCTCACCAAGCGGCGGGGGCGGCACCTACGAGCAGTACTTC.

The chain employs TRBV10-2 and TRBJ2-7; 7 positions match TRBD2. J lost 4 bases, V lost 8 bases, and 23 bases had no gene match. This CDR3 spans 18 amino acids. Germline V gene data show CDR1 as WSHSY and CDR2 as SAAADI. The CDR3 DNA sequence: TGCGCCAGCGGGTTCCAGGCCCCGAGGCGGCTGGGGGGGTACGAGCAGTACTTC. Protein: CASGFQAPRRLGGYEQYF.

The chain recombines TRBV5-4 with TRBJ2-7; TRBD2 agrees at 9 bases. Germline V gene lookup returns CDR1 SGHNT and CDR2 YYREEE (reference sequence). The CDR3 extends over 15 amino acids. V lost 3 bases, J lost 7 bases, and 11 bases stayed unmatched. The CDR3 protein is CASSSRTSAPEEQYF. CDR3 coding DNA: TGTGCCAGCAGCTCCAGGACTAGCGCGCCGGAAGAGCAGTACTTC.